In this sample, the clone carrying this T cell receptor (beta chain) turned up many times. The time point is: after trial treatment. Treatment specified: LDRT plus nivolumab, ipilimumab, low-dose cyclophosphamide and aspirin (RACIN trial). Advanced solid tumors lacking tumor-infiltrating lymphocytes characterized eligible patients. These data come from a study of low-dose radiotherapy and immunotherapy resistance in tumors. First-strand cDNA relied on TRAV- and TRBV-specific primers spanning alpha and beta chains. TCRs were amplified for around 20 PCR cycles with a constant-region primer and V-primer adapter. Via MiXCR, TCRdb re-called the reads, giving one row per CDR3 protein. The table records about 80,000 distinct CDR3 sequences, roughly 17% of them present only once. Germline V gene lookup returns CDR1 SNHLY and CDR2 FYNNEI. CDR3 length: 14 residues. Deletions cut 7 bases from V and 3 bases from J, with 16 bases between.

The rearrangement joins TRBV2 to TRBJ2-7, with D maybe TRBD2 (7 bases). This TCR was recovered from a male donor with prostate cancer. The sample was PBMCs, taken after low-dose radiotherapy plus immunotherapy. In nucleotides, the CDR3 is TGTGCCAGCAAGCTTGAGGGGGGGGGCTACGAGCAGTACTTC. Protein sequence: CASKLEGGGYEQYF.